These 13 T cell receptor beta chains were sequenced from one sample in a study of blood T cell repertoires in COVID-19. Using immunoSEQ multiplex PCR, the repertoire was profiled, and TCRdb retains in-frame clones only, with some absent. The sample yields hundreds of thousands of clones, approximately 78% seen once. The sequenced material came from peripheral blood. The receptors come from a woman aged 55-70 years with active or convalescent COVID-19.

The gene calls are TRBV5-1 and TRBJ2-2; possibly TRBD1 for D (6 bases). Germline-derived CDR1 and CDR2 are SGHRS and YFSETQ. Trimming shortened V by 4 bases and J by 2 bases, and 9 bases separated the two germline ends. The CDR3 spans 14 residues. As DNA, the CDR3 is TGCGCCAGCAGCCGGGACACCAACACCGGGGAGCTGTTTTTT. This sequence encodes CASSRDTNTGELFF. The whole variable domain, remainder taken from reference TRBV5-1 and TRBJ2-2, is KAGVTQTPRYLIKTRGQQVTLSCSPISGHRSVSWYQQTPGQGLQFLFEYFSETQRNKGNFPGRFSGRQFSNSRSEMNVSTLELGDSALYLCASSRDTNTGELFFGEGSRLTVL.

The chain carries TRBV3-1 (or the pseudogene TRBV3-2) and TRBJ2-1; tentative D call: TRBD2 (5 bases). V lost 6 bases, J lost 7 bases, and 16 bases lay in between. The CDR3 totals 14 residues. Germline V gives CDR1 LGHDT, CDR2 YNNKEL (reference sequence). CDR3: CASSPSGSRNEQFF. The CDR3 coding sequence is TGTGCCAGCAGTCCATCGGGGTCTAGGAATGAGCAGTTCTTC.

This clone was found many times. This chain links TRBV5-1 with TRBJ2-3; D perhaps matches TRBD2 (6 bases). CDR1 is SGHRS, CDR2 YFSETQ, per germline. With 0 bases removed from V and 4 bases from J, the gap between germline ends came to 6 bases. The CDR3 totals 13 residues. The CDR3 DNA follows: TGCGCCAGCAGCTTGGCGGGAGCAGATACGCAGTATTTT. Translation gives CASSLAGADTQYF.

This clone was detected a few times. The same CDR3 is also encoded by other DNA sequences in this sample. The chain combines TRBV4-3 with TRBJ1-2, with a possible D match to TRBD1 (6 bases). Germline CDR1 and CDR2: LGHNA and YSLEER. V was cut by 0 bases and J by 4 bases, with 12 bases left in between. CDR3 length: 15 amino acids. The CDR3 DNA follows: TGCGCCAGCAGCCAAGATCCGGGCAGGGGCTATGGCTACACCTTC. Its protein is CASSQDPGRGYGYTF.

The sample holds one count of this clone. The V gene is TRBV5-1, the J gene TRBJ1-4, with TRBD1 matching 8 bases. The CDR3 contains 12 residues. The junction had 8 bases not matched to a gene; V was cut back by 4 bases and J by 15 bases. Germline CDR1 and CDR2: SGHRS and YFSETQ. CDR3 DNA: TGCGCCAGCAGCCCTGGACAGGGTCGGTTGTTTTTT. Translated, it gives CASSPGQGRLFF.

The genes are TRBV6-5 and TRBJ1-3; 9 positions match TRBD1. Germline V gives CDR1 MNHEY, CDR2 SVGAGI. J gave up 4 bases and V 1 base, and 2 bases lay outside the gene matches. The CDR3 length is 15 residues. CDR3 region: CASSYYRGLGNTIYF. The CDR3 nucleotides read TGTGCCAGCAGTTACTACAGGGGGCTGGGAAACACCATATATTTT.

The CDR3 bases are TGTGCCAGCAGGGGACATACCTCCTACGAGCAGTACTTC. This sequence encodes CASRGHTSYEQYF. The J gene is TRBJ2-7, the V gene TRBV2, with a weak D call TRBD1 (6 bases). The length of the CDR3 is 13 residues. V was clipped by 6 bases and J by 0 bases, with 9 bases between them. Per germline, CDR1 SNHLY and CDR2 FYNNEI. The variable domain in full, completed from reference TRBV2 and TRBJ2-7, reads EPEVTQTPSHQVTQMGQEVILRCVPISNHLYFYWYRQILGQKVEFLVSFYNNEISEKSEIFDDQFSVERPDGSNFTLKIRSTKLEDSAMYFCASRGHTSYEQYFGPGTRLTVT.

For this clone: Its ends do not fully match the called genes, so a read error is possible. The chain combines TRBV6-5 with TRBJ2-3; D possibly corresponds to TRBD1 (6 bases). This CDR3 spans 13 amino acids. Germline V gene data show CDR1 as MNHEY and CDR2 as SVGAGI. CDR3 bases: TGTGCCAGCAGTTACGGGGGCACAGGTACGCAGTATTTT. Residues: CASSYGGTGTQYF.

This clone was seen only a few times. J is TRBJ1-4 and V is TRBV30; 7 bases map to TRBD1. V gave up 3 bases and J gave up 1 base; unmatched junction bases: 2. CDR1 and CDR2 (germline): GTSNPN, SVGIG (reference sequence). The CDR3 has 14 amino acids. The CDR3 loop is CAWRQGGTNEKLFF. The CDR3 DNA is TGTGCCTGGAGGCAGGGGGGAACTAATGAAAAACTGTTTTTT. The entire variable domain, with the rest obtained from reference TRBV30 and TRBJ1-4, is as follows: SQTIHQWPATLVQPVGSPLSLECTVEGTSNPNLYWYRQAAGRGLQLLFYSVGIGQISSEVPQNLSASRPQDRQFILSSKKLLLSDSGFYLCAWRQGGTNEKLFFGSGTQLSVL.

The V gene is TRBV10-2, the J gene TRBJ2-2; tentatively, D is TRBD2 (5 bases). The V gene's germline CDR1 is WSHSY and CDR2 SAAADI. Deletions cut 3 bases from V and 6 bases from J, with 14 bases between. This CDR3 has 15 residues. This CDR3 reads CASSDEAAWAGELFF. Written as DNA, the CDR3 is TGCGCCAGCAGTGATGAAGCGGCCTGGGCCGGGGAGCTGTTTTTT.

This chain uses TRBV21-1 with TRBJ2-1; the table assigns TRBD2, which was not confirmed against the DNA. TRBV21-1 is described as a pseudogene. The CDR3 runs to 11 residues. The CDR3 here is CASKGLNEQFF. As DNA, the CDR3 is TGTGCCAGCAAGGGACTAAATGAGCAGTTCTTC.

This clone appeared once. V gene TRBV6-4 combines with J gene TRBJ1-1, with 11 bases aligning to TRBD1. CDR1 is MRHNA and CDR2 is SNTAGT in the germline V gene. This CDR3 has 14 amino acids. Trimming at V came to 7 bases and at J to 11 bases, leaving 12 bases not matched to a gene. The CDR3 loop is CASKPGQGGYEAFF. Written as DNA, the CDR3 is TGTGCCAGCAAGCCGGGACAGGGGGGATATGAGGCTTTCTTT.

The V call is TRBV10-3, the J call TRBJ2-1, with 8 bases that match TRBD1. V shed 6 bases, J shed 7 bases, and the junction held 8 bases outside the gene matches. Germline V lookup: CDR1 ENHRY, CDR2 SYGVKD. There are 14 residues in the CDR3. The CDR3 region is CAISRGQGGNEQFF. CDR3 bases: TGTGCCATCAGCCGCGGACAGGGTGGGAATGAGCAGTTCTTC.